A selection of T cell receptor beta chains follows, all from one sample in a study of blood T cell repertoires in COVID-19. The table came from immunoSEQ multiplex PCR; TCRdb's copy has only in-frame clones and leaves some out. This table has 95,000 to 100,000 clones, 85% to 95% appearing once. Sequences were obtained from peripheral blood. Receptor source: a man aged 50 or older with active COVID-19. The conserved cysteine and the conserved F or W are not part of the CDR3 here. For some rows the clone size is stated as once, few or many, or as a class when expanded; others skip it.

CDR3: ASTRTGYNEQF; size: .; J: TRBJ2-1; V: TRBV19
CDR3: ASSLPGLAGVDEQF; size: .; J: TRBJ2-1; V: TRBV7-3
CDR3: ASSINGELF; size: .; J: TRBJ2-2; V: TRBV28
CDR3: ASSLSGGGISNEQF; size: .; J: TRBJ2-1; V: TRBV7-2
CDR3: ASSLFGTSGRNEQF; size: .; J: TRBJ2-1; V: TRBV28
CDR3: ASSLVVGGPDTQY; size: .; J: TRBJ2-3; V: TRBV11-3
CDR3: ASSSIQVGYGYT; size: .; J: TRBJ1-2; V: TRBV28
CDR3: ASSSPDRSYGYT; size: .; J: TRBJ1-2; V: TRBV28
CDR3: ASMVETSGYNEQF; size: .; J: TRBJ2-1; V: TRBV6-5
CDR3: ASSLMAGQGSVEAF; size: .; J: TRBJ1-1; V: TRBV7-3
CDR3: ATTRGGKYTDTQY; size: .; J: TRBJ2-3; V: TRBV2
CDR3: ASSLRGQY; size: .; J: TRBJ2-3; V: TRBV7-2
CDR3: ASRPTSVSSYEQY; size: few; J: TRBJ2-7; V: TRBV6-6
CDR3: ASSTASGPQADTQY; size: .; J: TRBJ2-3; V: TRBV11-2
CDR3: ASSPGTGYNEQF; size: .; J: TRBJ2-1; V: TRBV7-3
CDR3: ASSLYSREGPYNEQF; size: once; J: TRBJ2-1; V: TRBV7-3
CDR3: ASSSLGTSGRASYEQY; size: .; J: TRBJ2-7; V: TRBV7-9
CDR3: ASSLASGQGSNEQF; size: .; J: TRBJ2-1; V: TRBV7-9
CDR3: ASSPGTVNTEAF; size: .; J: TRBJ1-1; V: TRBV3-1/TRBV3-2
CDR3: ASSPIGGASYEQY; size: .; J: TRBJ2-7; V: TRBV6-5
CDR3: ASRVTGDTGELF; size: .; J: TRBJ2-2; V: TRBV6-4
CDR3: ASSPTGTGTTDTQY; size: .; J: TRBJ2-3; V: TRBV19
CDR3: ASRADLGTQY; size: once; J: TRBJ2-3; V: TRBV2
CDR3: ASSQDLAGFEQY; size: .; J: TRBJ2-7; V: TRBV4-2
CDR3: ASGQSGSNQPQH; size: .; J: TRBJ1-5; V: TRBV19
CDR3: ASSLVPGQGENTEAF; size: .; J: TRBJ1-1; V: TRBV3-1/TRBV3-2
CDR3: ASGMGDSREETQY; size: .; J: TRBJ2-5; V: TRBV12-5
CDR3: ASSPRTSNEQF; size: .; J: TRBJ2-1; V: TRBV6-6
CDR3: ATSTSGTQY; size: .; J: TRBJ2-5; V: TRBV24-1
CDR3: ASSTSMRRNTEAF; size: .; J: TRBJ1-1; V: TRBV25-1
CDR3: ASSVRSTGQNYEQY; size: few; J: TRBJ2-7; V: TRBV5-1
CDR3: ASSARGRGYEQF; size: .; J: TRBJ2-1; V: TRBV2
CDR3: ASSQAGSAYGYT; size: .; J: TRBJ1-2; V: TRBV3-1/TRBV3-2
CDR3: ASSRIRTGVVAEAF; size: .; J: TRBJ1-1; V: TRBV3-1/TRBV3-2
CDR3: AWSALWMGPEAF; size: .; J: TRBJ1-1; V: TRBV30
CDR3: AISESGGDSGYT; size: .; J: TRBJ1-2; V: TRBV10-3
CDR3: AWKADRGNEQF; size: once; J: TRBJ2-1; V: TRBV30
CDR3: ASSDSTWATRPNTIY; size: .; J: TRBJ1-3; V: TRBV6-1
CDR3: ASSTGGGAPGETQY; size: .; J: TRBJ2-5; V: TRBV28
CDR3: ASSIAGVNTEAF; size: .; J: TRBJ1-1; V: TRBV5-4
CDR3: ASSYVAQQNTEAF; size: few; J: TRBJ1-1; V: TRBV6-6
CDR3: ASSLYRGAKRDDQPQH; size: once; J: TRBJ1-5; V: TRBV11-2
CDR3: ASSFDAVTEAF; size: .; J: TRBJ1-1; V: TRBV5-1
CDR3: ASSPMTSSYEQY; size: few; J: TRBJ2-7; V: TRBV18
CDR3: ASSIEGNFSPY; size: few; J: TRBJ2-3; V: TRBV19
CDR3: ASSSTGTYEQY; size: .; J: TRBJ2-7; V: TRBV11-2